A selection of T cell receptor beta chains follows, all from one sample in a study of metastatic and nonmetastatic thyroid tumors. With MiXCR, TCRdb called clones anew from the PCR reads. The data hold more than 40,000 clones, with roughly 4% observed a single time. The sample consisted of blood. These receptors were obtained from a female donor with papillary thyroid cancer or a benign thyroid nodule (not recorded which). Some clones in this sample may be carry-over from other donors' samples. Each CDR3 is given with its conserved first and last residue. A D gene is named only where the DNA matches it firmly. The size entry is marked missing in some rows and otherwise reads once, few, many or a size class.

many	NA	14	TRBV3-1	TRBJ2-1	CASSPPGGYNEQFF	TGTGCCAGCAGTCCACCAGGCGGCTACAATGAGCAGTTCTTC
many	NA	14	TRBV4-1	TRBJ2-7	CASSQGDTAYEQYF	TGCGCCAGCAGCCAAGGGGACACGGCCTACGAGCAGTACTTC
few	NA	14	TRBV6-9	TRBJ1-2	CTSIYLPANYGYTF	TGTACCAGCATTTACTTGCCCGCTAACTATGGCTACACCTTC
NA	NA	15	TRBV24-1	TRBJ2-1	CATSEYREPNNKQFF	TGTGCCACCAGTGAGTACCGGGAACCCAACAATAAGCAGTTCTTC
few	NA	12	TRBV7-3	TRBJ2-1	CASSLGPDEQFF	TGTGCCAGCAGCTTAGGCCCAGATGAGCAGTTCTTC
NA	NA	14	TRBV6-1	TRBJ1-2	CASTPNRDSVGYTF	TGTGCCAGCACTCCGAATCGGGATTCGGTAGGATACACCTTC
many	NA	13	TRBV11-2	TRBJ2-1	CASSLDLRREQFF	TGTGCCAGCAGCTTAGACTTAAGGCGGGAGCAGTTCTTC
many	NA	15	TRBV19	TRBJ1-1	CASSLRGEPLTEAFF	TGTGCCAGTAGTTTAAGAGGGGAACCGCTAACTGAAGCTTTCTTT
few	TRBD2	16	TRBV28	TRBJ2-7	CASSWNSGSRAYEQYF	TGTGCCAGCAGTTGGAATAGCGGGAGTCGTGCCTACGAGCAGTACTTC
many	NA	16	TRBV5-1	TRBJ2-1	CASSPHDRPRYNEQFF	TGCGCCAGCAGCCCCCACGACAGGCCAAGGTACAATGAGCAGTTCTTC
medium-sized	NA	15	TRBV6-1	TRBJ1-3	CASMRPRTGGNTIYF	TGTGCCAGCATGAGGCCTAGGACGGGAGGAAACACCATATATTTT
NA	TRBD2	14	TRBV28	TRBJ2-3	CASSLGLAVDTQYF	TGTGCCAGCAGTTTGGGACTAGCGGTCGATACGCAGTATTTT
NA	TRBD2	14	TRBV28	TRBJ2-1	CASSFASGSNEQFF	TGTGCCAGCAGTTTCGCTAGCGGTAGCAATGAGCAGTTCTTC
few	NA	14	TRBV7-2	TRBJ2-1	CASRRFQSNNEQFF	TGTGCCAGCAGGAGATTTCAATCCAACAATGAGCAGTTCTTC
many	TRBD2	17	TRBV5-8	TRBJ2-5	CASSTVTGLADQETQYF	TGTGCCAGCAGCACAGTAACGGGACTAGCGGACCAAGAGACCCAGTACTTC
NA	TRBD2	14	TRBV7-2	TRBJ2-3	CASSPDGGADTQYF	TGTGCCAGCAGCCCCGACGGGGGGGCAGATACGCAGTATTTT
many	TRBD1	13	TRBV30	TRBJ2-5	CALETGGQETQYF	TGTGCCTTGGAAACAGGGGGCCAAGAGACCCAGTACTTC
many	NA	12	TRBV20-1	TRBJ2-5	CSANSRVGTQYF	TGCAGTGCCAATTCCCGGGTCGGGACCCAGTACTTC
NA	TRBD2	17	TRBV12-5	TRBJ2-7	CASGLVKTSGKTSEQYF	TGTGCTAGTGGTTTGGTAAAGACTAGCGGGAAGACGAGCGAGCAGTACTTC
many	NA	12	TRBV19	TRBJ1-1	CASSIVGGEAFF	TGTGCCAGTAGTATAGTCGGGGGCGAAGCTTTCTTT
few	NA	15	TRBV3-1	TRBJ1-1	CASSQATYMNTEAFF	TGTGCCAGCAGCCAAGCTACGTACATGAACACTGAAGCTTTCTTT
few	NA	15	TRBV6-2/TRBV6-3	TRBJ2-1	CASLLIVGGENEQFF	TGTGCCAGCCTACTTATAGTGGGGGGAGAGAATGAGCAGTTCTTC
many	NA	16	TRBV19	TRBJ1-2	CASSLDNPPYYYGYTF	TGTGCCAGTAGTTTGGACAATCCCCCATACTACTATGGCTACACCTTC
many	TRBD2	16	TRBV3-1	TRBJ2-1	CASSQNAGRAYNEQFF	TGTGCCAGCAGCCAGAACGCCGGGAGGGCATACAATGAGCAGTTCTTC
NA	NA	15	TRBV24-1	TRBJ2-2	CDTMTGTEKTGELFF	TGTGACACCATGACCGGGACGGAGAAAACCGGGGAGCTGTTTTTT
NA	NA	15	TRBV5-1	TRBJ2-3	CASSPGHSGPDTQYF	TGCGCCAGCAGCCCGGGACACTCAGGGCCAGATACGCAGTATTTT
many	NA	15	TRBV11-2	TRBJ1-1	CASSLDFAANTEAFF	TGTGCCAGCAGCTTAGATTTTGCAGCGAACACTGAAGCTTTCTTT
many	NA	15	TRBV12-3/TRBV12-4	TRBJ1-2	CASSSGRRQTIGYTF	TGTGCCAGCAGTTCAGGGAGAAGACAGACTATCGGCTACACCTTC
many	TRBD2	13	TRBV6-2/TRBV6-3	TRBJ2-2	CAVRDYNTGELFF	TGTGCCGTACGGGACTACAACACCGGGGAGCTGTTTTTT
many	NA	15	TRBV3-1	TRBJ1-1	CASSQASIGITEAFF	TGTGCCAGCAGCCAAGCTTCGATAGGAATCACTGAAGCTTTCTTT
NA	NA	14	TRBV18	TRBJ1-2	CASSPIGEGRGYTF	TGTGCCAGCTCACCGATCGGGGAAGGTCGAGGCTACACCTTC
many	TRBD2	18	TRBV27	TRBJ2-3	CASAPWSASGIFTDTQYF	TGTGCCAGCGCCCCCTGGAGCGCTAGCGGGATTTTCACAGATACGCAGTATTTT
NA	NA	15	TRBV12-3/TRBV12-4	TRBJ2-2	CASSEVQVNTGELFF	TGTGCCAGCAGTGAAGTACAGGTGAACACCGGGGAGCTGTTTTTT
many	NA	15	TRBV5-1	TRBJ2-5	CASSSSGSIQETQYF	TGCGCCAGCAGCTCCTCCGGGTCCATCCAAGAGACCCAGTACTTC